The 14 T cell receptor beta chains in this list originate from one sample, sequenced in a study of OX40 agonist ivuxolimab in advanced cancers. Repertoires were generated with immunoSEQ multiplex PCR, while TCRdb's copy carries only in-frame clones and drops some. Among approximately 57,000 clones listed, over 80% were seen once. The sample in question was CD4+ or CD8+ T cells sorted from blood, obtained in a trial of the OX40 agonist ivuxolimab. These receptors came from an adult with an advanced solid tumor such as melanoma, head and neck, liver or kidney cancer.

The chain has TRBV6-6 and TRBJ2-7; D may be TRBD1 (5 bases). This CDR3 has 15 residues. Per germline, CDR1 MNHNY and CDR2 SVGAGI (reference sequence). V lost 1 base and J lost 2, with 12 bases in between. CDR3 protein: CASSYWSGPTYEQYF. The DNA for the CDR3 is TGTGCCAGCAGTTACTGGTCAGGGCCCACCTACGAGCAGTACTTC.

The rearrangement uses TRBV11-2 and TRBJ2-1, with 10 bases that match TRBD2. Germline V gene sequence: CDR1 SGHAT, CDR2 FQNNGV. J was trimmed by 6 bases and V by 7 bases; bases with no gene match: 3. CDR3 length equals 13 residues. The CDR3 here is CASTLAGVNEQFF. The CDR3 DNA is TGTGCCAGCACCCTAGCGGGGGTCAATGAGCAGTTCTTC.

V gene TRBV19 combines with J gene TRBJ2-3; 7 nucleotides align to TRBD2. CDR3 length: 14 residues. CDR1 is LNHDA, CDR2 SQIVND, per germline (reference sequence). The J segment lost 6 bases and the V segment lost 4 bases, leaving 7 bases of the junction unmatched. Written as DNA, the CDR3 is TGTGCCAGTAGTAGGGGCGGGAGAGACGATACGCAGTATTTT. It specifies CASSRGGRDDTQYF.

The V call is TRBV5-4, the J call TRBJ1-2; possible D gene TRBD1, 5 bases. V was clipped by 5 bases and J by 2 bases, with 13 bases between them. Germline V gene sequence: CDR1 SGHNT, CDR2 YYREEE (reference sequence). This CDR3 is built from 14 residues. This CDR3 reads CASRPGGGNYGYTF. The CDR3, as DNA: TGTGCCAGCAGACCCGGGGGAGGGAACTATGGCTACACCTTC.

The V gene is TRBV28, the J gene TRBJ2-5; 8 bases agree with TRBD1. V shed 5 bases and J 2 bases; nucleotides not matched to a gene: 7. The CDR3 is 15 amino acids. The germline CDR1 and CDR2 sequences are MDHEN and SYDVKM. CDR3 in amino acids: CASSDGQGGQETQYF. Written as DNA, the CDR3 is TGTGCCAGCAGTGACGGACAGGGCGGTCAAGAGACCCAGTACTTC.

This clone was observed a handful of times. This sequence joins TRBV19 and TRBJ1-1; D might be TRBD1 (6 bases). Per the germline V gene, CDR1 is LNHDA and CDR2 is SQIVND (reference sequence). V was cut by 5 bases and J by 9 bases, with 16 bases left in between. The CDR3 totals 13 residues. This chain's CDR3 is CASSPEQGVQAFF. CDR3 nucleotide sequence: TGTGCCAGTAGTCCAGAACAGGGAGTTCAAGCTTTCTTT.

This sequence joins TRBV13 and TRBJ2-4, with 7 bases matching TRBD2. The CDR3 runs to 19 residues. J gave up 0 bases and V 4 bases, and 15 bases lay outside the gene matches. CDR1 and CDR2 (germline): PRHDT, FYEKMQ (reference sequence). CDR3 sequence (DNA): TGTGCCAGCAGCTGGAAGACTAGCTCCCTTCATATAGCCAAAAACATTCAGTACTTC. As protein: CASSWKTSSLHIAKNIQYF.

This clone was detected a few times. This sequence joins TRBV5-4 and TRBJ2-1; TRBD2 matches at 10 bases. The germline V gene has CDR1 SGHNT and CDR2 YYREEE (reference sequence). Trimming at V came to 3 bases and at J to 2 bases, leaving 2 bases not matched to a gene. This CDR3 contains 15 residues. Here the CDR3 reads CASSSSGGAYNEQFF. CDR3 bases: TGTGCCAGCAGCTCTAGCGGGGGAGCCTACAATGAGCAGTTCTTC.

The chain joins TRBV19 to TRBJ1-5, with 8 bases that match TRBD1. Germline assignment: CDR1 LNHDA and CDR2 SQIVND (reference sequence). The CDR3 is made up of 15 amino acids. J gave up 10 bases and V 4 bases, and 12 bases lay outside the gene matches. The CDR3 loop is CASSTPGQVPRPQHF. The CDR3 nucleotides are TGTGCCAGTAGTACCCCGGGACAGGTGCCTCGACCCCAGCATTTT.

Of note for this clone: Distinct nucleotide sequences in the sample also encode this CDR3. The V gene is TRBV30, the J gene TRBJ2-7; weak D call: TRBD1 (6 bases). The ends were cut back, 0 bases at V and 6 bases at J, with 9 bases in the middle. The germline V gene has CDR1 GTSNPN and CDR2 SVGIG (reference sequence). The CDR3 consists of 12 residues. CDR3 region: CAWSVQGSEQYF. The CDR3 DNA reads as TGTGCCTGGAGTGTACAGGGAAGCGAGCAGTACTTC.

This clone was recorded once. V is TRBV19 and J is TRBJ2-1; the match to TRBD1 covers 8 bases. The J segment lost 2 bases and the V segment lost 6 bases, leaving 6 bases of the junction unmatched. CDR3 size: 15 residues. The V gene's germline CDR1 is LNHDA and CDR2 SQIVND (reference sequence). The CDR3 is CASRLDRGPYNEQFF. The CDR3 DNA reads TGTGCCAGTAGGCTCGACAGGGGCCCCTACAATGAGCAGTTCTTC.

The chain carries TRBV4-1 and TRBJ2-2; possible D gene TRBD2, 6 bases. The V gene lost 7 bases and the J gene lost 3 bases, with 18 bases spanning the gap. This CDR3 comprises 16 residues. CDR1 is MGHRA, CDR2 YSYEKL, per germline. The CDR3 loop reads CASKERWEEDTGELFF. CDR3 DNA sequence: TGCGCCAGCAAAGAACGGTGGGAGGAGGACACCGGGGAGCTGTTTTTT.

The V call is TRBV6-1, the J call TRBJ2-1; TRBD2 aligns across 12 bases. The CDR3 covers 15 residues. Germline V gene data show CDR1 as MNHNS and CDR2 as SASEGT. J was trimmed by 5 bases and V by 3 bases; bases with no gene match: 2. The chain's CDR3 is CASSDWTSGNNEQFF. CDR3 sequence (DNA): TGTGCCAGCAGTGATTGGACTAGCGGGAACAATGAGCAGTTCTTC.

The chain has TRBV28 and TRBJ1-1; D call uncertain. This CDR3 is 12 amino acids long. V was cut by 8 bases and J by 5 bases, with 12 bases left in between. Germline V gene data show CDR1 as MDHEN and CDR2 as SYDVKM. CDR3 nucleotide sequence: TGTGCCAGCGTTCTCTCCCCAACTGAAGCTTTCTTT. Amino acid sequence: CASVLSPTEAFF.